The clone carrying this T cell receptor beta chain appeared many times. The antigen is not known. The data were taken from a study of T cell repertoires in cytomegalovirus infection. The wider study: It can be stated that public TCR beta signatures indicated CMV infection as well as a matching HLA type.

This CDR3 has 17 residues. Germline-derived CDR1 and CDR2 are SGHVS and FQNEAQ. The ends lost 4 bases at V and 1 base at J; junction bases unmatched: 3. Study-level results: Cumulated frequencies of public TCR beta families served to identify carriers of CMV plus the relevant HLA.

A single record per CDR3 protein comes from TCRdb applying MiXCR to the reads. The repertoire holds fewer than 300,000 distinct CDR3 sequences, with under 30% as singletons. The sequenced sample consisted of PBMCs. The receptor was derived from a human donor in good health (CMV status not recorded). Some clones in this sample may be carry-over from other donors' samples. The rearrangement links TRBV7-8 to TRBJ2-2; 13 positions match TRBD2. CDR3 sequence reads: CASSSGTSGMNTGELFF. The CDR3 region has the DNA TGTGCCAGCAGCTCCGGGACTAGCGGGATGAACACCGGGGAGCTGTTTTTT.